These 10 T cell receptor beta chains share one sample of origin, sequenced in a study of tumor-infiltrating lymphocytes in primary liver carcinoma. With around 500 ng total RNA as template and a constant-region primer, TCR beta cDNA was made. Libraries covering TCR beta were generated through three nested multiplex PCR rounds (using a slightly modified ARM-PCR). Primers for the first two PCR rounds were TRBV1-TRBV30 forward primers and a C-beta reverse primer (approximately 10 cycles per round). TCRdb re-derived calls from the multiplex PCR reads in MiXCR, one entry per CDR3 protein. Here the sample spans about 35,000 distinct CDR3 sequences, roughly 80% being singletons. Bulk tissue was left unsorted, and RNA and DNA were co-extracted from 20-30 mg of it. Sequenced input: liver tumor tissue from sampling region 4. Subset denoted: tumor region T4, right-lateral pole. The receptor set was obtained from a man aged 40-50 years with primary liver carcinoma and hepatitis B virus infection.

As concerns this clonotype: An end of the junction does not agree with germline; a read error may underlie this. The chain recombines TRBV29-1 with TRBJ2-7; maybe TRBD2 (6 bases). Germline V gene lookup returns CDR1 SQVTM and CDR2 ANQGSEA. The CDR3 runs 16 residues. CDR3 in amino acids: CSATTSGTGTPYERYF. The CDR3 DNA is TGCAGCGCCACGACATCTGGGACTGGCACTCCCTACGAGCGGTACTTC.

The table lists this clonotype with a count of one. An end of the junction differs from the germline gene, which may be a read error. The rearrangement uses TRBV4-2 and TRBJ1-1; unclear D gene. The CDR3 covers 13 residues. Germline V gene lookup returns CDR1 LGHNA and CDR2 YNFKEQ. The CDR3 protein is CTSSQDSNGRAFF. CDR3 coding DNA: TGCACCAGCAGCCAAGATTCCAATGGGAGAGCTTTCTTC.

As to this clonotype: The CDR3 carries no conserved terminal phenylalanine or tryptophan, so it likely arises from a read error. CDR3 coding DNA: TGTGCCAGCAGCCCGATGATTGAGGCCTCACAGTTCCAC. Translated: CASSPMIEASQFH. The chain carries TRBV11-2 and TRBJ2-1; the D is unclear. Germline CDR1 and CDR2: SGHAT and FQNNGV. CDR3 length equals 13 residues. Deletions cut 5 bases from V and 13 bases from J, with 18 bases between.

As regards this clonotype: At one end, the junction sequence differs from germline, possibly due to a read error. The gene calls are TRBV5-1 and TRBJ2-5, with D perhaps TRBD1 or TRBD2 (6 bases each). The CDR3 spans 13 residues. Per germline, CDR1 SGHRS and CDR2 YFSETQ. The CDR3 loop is CARRGALQETQYF. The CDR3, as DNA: TGCGCCAGAAGGGGGGCACTCCAAGAGACCCAGTATTTC. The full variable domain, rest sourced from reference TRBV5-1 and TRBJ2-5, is KAGVTQTPRYLIKTRGQQVTLSCSPISGHRSVSWYQQTPGQGLQFLFEYFSETQRNKGNFPGRFSGRQFSNSRSEMNVSTLELGDSALYLCARRGALQETQYFGPGTRLLVL.

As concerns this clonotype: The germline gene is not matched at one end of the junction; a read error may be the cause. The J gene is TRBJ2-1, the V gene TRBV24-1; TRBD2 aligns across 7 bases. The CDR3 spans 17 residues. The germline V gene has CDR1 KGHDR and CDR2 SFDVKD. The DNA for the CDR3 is TGTGATACCAGTGAATATTCTACGACTAGCTCCTACAATGAGCAGTCCTTC. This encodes CDTSEYSTTSSYNEQSF.

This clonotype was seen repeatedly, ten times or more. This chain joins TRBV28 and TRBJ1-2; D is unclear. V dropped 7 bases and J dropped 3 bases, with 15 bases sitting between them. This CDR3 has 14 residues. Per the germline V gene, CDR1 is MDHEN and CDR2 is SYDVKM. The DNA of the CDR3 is TGTGCCAGCAAGGTTGTCGGAACCGACTATGGCTACACCTTC. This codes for CASKVVGTDYGYTF.

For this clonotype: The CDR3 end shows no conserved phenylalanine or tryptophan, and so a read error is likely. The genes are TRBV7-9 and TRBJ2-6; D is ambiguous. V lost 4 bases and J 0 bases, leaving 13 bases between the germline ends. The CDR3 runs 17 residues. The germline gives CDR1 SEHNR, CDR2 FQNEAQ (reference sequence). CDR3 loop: CASSSPMLISGANVLTS. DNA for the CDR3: TGTGCCAGCAGCTCTCCGATGCTAATCTCTGGGGCCAACGTCCTGACTTCC.

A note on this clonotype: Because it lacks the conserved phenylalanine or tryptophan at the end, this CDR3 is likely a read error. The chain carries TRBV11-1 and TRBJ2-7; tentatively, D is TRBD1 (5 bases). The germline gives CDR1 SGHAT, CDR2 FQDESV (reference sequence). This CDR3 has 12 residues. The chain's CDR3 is CTSSPDSYEQYL. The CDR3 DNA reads TGTACCAGCAGTCCAGACAGCTACGAGCAGTACCTC.

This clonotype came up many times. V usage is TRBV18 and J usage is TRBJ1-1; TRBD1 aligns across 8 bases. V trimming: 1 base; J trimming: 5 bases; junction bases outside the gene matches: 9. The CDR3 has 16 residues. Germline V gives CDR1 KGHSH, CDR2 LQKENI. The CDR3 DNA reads TGTGCCAGCTCACCACGGGTGACAGGGGCTTCGACTGAAGCTTTCTTT. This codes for CASSPRVTGASTEAFF. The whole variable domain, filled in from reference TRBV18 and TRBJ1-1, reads NAGVMQNPRHLVRRRGQEARLRCSPMKGHSHVYWYRQLPEEGLKFMVYLQKENIIDESGMPKERFSAEFPKEGPSILRIQQVVRGDSAAYFCASSPRVTGASTEAFFGQGTRLTVV.

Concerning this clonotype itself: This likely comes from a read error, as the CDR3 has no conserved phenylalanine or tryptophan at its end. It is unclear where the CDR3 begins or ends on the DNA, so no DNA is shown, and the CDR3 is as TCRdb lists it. The CDR3 protein is CSVRPSGRNTETFI. V and J are TRBV29-1 and TRBJ1-1; the table's D call of TRBD1 was not tested on the DNA. The CDR3 contains 14 residues when both ends are counted. Germline CDR1 is SQVTM and CDR2 is ANQGSEA.